This TCR beta chain emerged from a study of T cells in Graves' hyperthyroidism and ophthalmopathy (dated by TCRdb to the late 2010s). Regarding the complete study: Peripheral blood samples were taken at initial diagnosis, before any treatment was given. To identify TCR V-J signatures that set the groups apart, the researchers used a discovery cohort of 100 patients, made up of 40 to 45 with Graves' ophthalmopathy and 55 to 65 with stable Graves' hyperthyroidism. Prospective prediction of ophthalmopathy was tested in an independent validation cohort of 18 to 20 hyperthyroidism patients and some 17 patients who later progressed to ophthalmopathy. The 75 to 100 discovery patients were divided at random into training and test sets in a 7:3 ratio. In addition, the study compared T-cell repertoires in thyroid tissue and in blood from roughly 6 Graves' hyperthyroidism patients. Once sampling was done, hyperthyroidism patients were given methimazole at a starting dose of 30 mg daily, whereas ophthalmopathy patients were given high-dose intravenous methylprednisolone. The paper reports TCR Vbeta CDR3 sequencing of roughly 140 peripheral blood samples: around 45 ophthalmopathy, about 75 hyperthyroidism and 17 progressor patients.

TCR beta CDR3 regions were amplified from RNA transcripts. For the first round of RT-PCR on the TCR CDR3, the HTBI primer set was used together with the Qiagen OneStep RT-PCR kit. Libraries were constructed in a second round of multiplex PCR, after which size selection and purification were carried out. Libraries were sequenced paired-end with 100 bp reads on an Illumina HiSeq2000. Per the source publication's procedure: SOAPnuke was used to process the raw data, with reads discarded if the reads contained adapters or uncalled bases, had a mean Phred below 15, or lacked an exact constant-primer or identifier match. High-quality paired reads were merged with COPE v1.2.5, and unique nucleotide sequences were defined as clonotypes. MiTCR v1.1 was used to align clonotypes to the IMGT TRBV, TRBD and TRBJ reference segments. Analysis was restricted to V-J combinations with a frequency above 0.0001, which covered over 98% of repertoires. A TCS score was defined as the ratio of F50 (clonal expansion) to E x V (chaos), with BLOSUM62-based TCRdist applied between CDR3 peptides within each V-J. Welch's t-statistics and random forest reduced 450 to 600 V-J features to fewer than 15, which were used in a naive Bayes classifier (R e1071). Clones were called with MiXCR by TCRdb after fastp trimmed the public reads at Q25, and only in-frame beta chains were retained. Each CDR3 protein gets just one entry, which takes the most common genes and DNA from the rows behind it. The V and J calls follow TCRdb's processing rather than the paper's. For this sample the table gives 200,000 to 250,000 distinct CDR3 sequences, of which about a sixth were detected only once. Together, the top ten hold approximately 50% of the sample.

Graves' hyperthyroidism was defined as stable when no progression to ophthalmopathy occurred over 18 months of follow-up. Hyperthyroidism patients were newly diagnosed, with disease duration under 2 months, and aged 18 to 65 years. Any patient with an uncontrolled infection, another autoimmune disease, pregnancy or lactation was excluded. Diagnoses were based on clinical symptoms, serum thyroxine and TRAb, thyroid ultrasound and orbital computed tomography. PBMCs were separated from 7.5 to 10 ml of fresh peripheral blood using Ficoll-Paque density gradient centrifugation. Total RNA was extracted with Trizol reagent, and quality was checked on an Agilent 2100 Bioanalyzer. Study-level results and caveats: No statistical method was used to set the sample size in advance, and investigators knew the group allocation. A 13 V-J signature model separated ophthalmopathy from stable hyperthyroidism, with approximately 87% sensitivity and around 84% specificity in cross-validation and 80%/75% in testing. Most expanded thyroid clonotypes (frequency above 0.001) were also detected in blood, suggesting blood repertoires may reflect thyroid immune responses. In validation, progression to ophthalmopathy was predicted by the model with 70.59% sensitivity and around 76% specificity, a median of 6.5 months before onset.

This clonotype was seen repeatedly, ten times or more. Its antigen is not yet known. No quality values exist for individual bases; no much larger clone is one base distant. The germline V gene yields KGHDR for CDR1 and SFDVKD for CDR2. The cysteine opens and the phenylalanine closes a CDR3 of 14 amino acids. Of the read, only the CDR3 DNA is kept; its 42 bases are in frame from base 1. At the junction V is shortened by 1 base and J by 4 bases; bases outside the gene matches: 0. The sequence joins TRBV24-1 to TRBJ2-1; a stretch of 7 junction bases matches TRBD1. Sequencing was carried out using blood. This TCR came from a man aged 50 to 59 with Graves' hyperthyroidism. CDR3 loop: CATSDLQGYNEQFF. Here is the DNA: TGTGCCACCAGTGATTTACAGGGGTACAATGAGCAGTTCTTC.